The clone carrying this T cell receptor (beta chain) was seen repeatedly, ten times or more. Its antigen remains unknown. This record comes from a study of molecular identifiers for immune sequencing clone quantification. Notes on the study in general: Among effectors, clones above 20 RNA copies held over 97% of molecules; among naive cells, under 1%.

The V and J ends lost 6 bases and 2 bases respectively, with 14 bases between them. The CDR3 covers 13 residues. Germline V lookup: CDR1 DFQATT, CDR2 SNEGSKA (reference sequence). TCRdb called the PCR reads again in MiXCR, with one record for every CDR3 protein. The data show about 510,000 distinct CDR3 sequences, with roughly 25% seen just once and approximately 0.76% held by the top ten. Naive CD8 T cells, phenotype CD8+CD4-CCR7+CD45RA+, were sorted. The origin of this receptor is a human donor in good health. Some libraries in this study had Jurkat cell RNA spiked in. Material: naive CD8+ T cells from blood, with Jurkat cell RNA spiked in. Specified subset: FACS-sorted CD8+CD4-CCR7+CD45RA+ naive T cells. V and J are TRBV20-1 and TRBJ2-7; D is possibly TRBD2 (5 bases). The DNA for the CDR3 is TGCAGTGCCACCTACGGACTTACCTACGAGCAGTACTTC. Encoded protein: CSATYGLTYEQYF.